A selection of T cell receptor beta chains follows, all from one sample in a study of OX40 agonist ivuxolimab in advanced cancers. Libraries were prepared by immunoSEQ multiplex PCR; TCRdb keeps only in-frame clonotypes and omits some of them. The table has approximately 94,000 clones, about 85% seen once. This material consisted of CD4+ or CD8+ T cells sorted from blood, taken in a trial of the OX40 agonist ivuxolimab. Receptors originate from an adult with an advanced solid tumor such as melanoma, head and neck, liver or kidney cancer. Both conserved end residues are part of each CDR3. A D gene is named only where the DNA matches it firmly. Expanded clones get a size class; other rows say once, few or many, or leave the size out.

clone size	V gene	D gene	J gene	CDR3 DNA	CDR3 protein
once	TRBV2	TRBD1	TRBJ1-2	TGTGCCAGCAGGTCTGAGGACAGGGCACGTAATGACTACACCTTC	CASRSEDRARNDYTF
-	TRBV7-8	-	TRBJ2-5	TGTGCCAGCAGCTTAGACAGTCTTATCCCCGAGACCCAGTACTTC	CASSLDSLIPETQYF
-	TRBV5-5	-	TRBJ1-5	TGTGCCAGCAGCTCGGAGTTACAGCCCGTGGGGAATCAGCCCCAGCATTTT	CASSSELQPVGNQPQHF
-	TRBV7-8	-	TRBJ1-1	TGTGCCAGCAGCTTAACCGGATCGGGGACTGAAGCTTTCTTT	CASSLTGSGTEAFF
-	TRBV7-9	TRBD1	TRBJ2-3	TGTGCCAGCAGCTTGGGACAGGGATTAGATACGCAGTATTTT	CASSLGQGLDTQYF
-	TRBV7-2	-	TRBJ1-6	TGTGCCAGCAGCCACACGGATTCACCCCTCCACTTT	CASSHTDSPLHF
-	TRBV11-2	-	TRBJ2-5	TGTGCCAGCAGCTTAGTGTCTCCCCGAGAGACCCAGTACTTC	CASSLVSPRETQYF
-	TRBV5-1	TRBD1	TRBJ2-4	TGCGCCAGCAGTCTAGGACAGGTGGACATTCAGTACTTC	CASSLGQVDIQYF
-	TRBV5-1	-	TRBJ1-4	TGCGCCAGCAGCTTGGATGGGGGCGCCGCGTTTTTT	CASSLDGGAAFF
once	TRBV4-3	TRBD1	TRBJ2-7	TGCGCCAGCAGCCAGCGGACAGGGCCCTACGAGCAGTACTTC	CASSQRTGPYEQYF
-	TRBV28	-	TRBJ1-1	TGTGCCACCAACAGGGTTGAAGCTTTCTTT	CATNRVEAFF
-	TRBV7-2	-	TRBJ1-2	TGTGCCAGCAGCACAAGGACGGACTATGGCTACACCTTC	CASSTRTDYGYTF
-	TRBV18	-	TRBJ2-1	TGTGCCAGCTCACCACTAGGAGGCAGCAATGAGCAGTTCTTC	CASSPLGGSNEQFF
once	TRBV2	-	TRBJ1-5	TGTGCCAGCAGTGTTGGCAGTTCTCATGTGCCCCAGCATTTT	CASSVGSSHVPQHF
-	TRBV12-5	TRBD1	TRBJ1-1	TGTGCTAGTGGTTGGGACAGCCCGAACACTGAAGCTTTCTTT	CASGWDSPNTEAFF
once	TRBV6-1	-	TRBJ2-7	TGTGCCAGCAGTGAGGGGGGCCCCTACGAGCAGTACTTC	CASSEGGPYEQYF
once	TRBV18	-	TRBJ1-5	TGTGCCAGCTCACCGGAAGCACCCGTGAGAGGGCAGCCCCAGCATTTT	CASSPEAPVRGQPQHF
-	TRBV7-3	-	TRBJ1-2	TGTGCCAGCAGCTCCCGAGGCGGGGTTGGCTACACCTTC	CASSSRGGVGYTF
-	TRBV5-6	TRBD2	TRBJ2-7	TGTGCCAGCAGCTTGAACGGGGGGTCCTTCTACGAGCAGTACTTC	CASSLNGGSFYEQYF
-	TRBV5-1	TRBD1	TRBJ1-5	TGCGCCAGCAGGCCGTCGGACAGGGTAAAGCAGCCCCAGCATTTT	CASRPSDRVKQPQHF
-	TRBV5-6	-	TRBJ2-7	TGTGCCAGCAGTGCGGGTCACGGGTCCTACGAGCAGTACTTC	CASSAGHGSYEQYF
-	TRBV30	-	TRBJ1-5	TGTGCCTGGACCCCGGGAGGGGATCAGCCCCAGCATTTT	CAWTPGGDQPQHF
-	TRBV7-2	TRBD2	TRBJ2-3	TGTGCCAGCAGCTTAGGAGGTCTAGCGGGGTCAGATACGCAGTATTTT	CASSLGGLAGSDTQYF
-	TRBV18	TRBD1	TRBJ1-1	TGTGCCAGCTCACCAAAGACAGGGGTATTGGTAGGCACTGAAGCTTTCTTT	CASSPKTGVLVGTEAFF
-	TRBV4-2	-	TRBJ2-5	TGTGCCAGCAGCCAAGACGCCAAAGAAGAGACCCAGTACTTC	CASSQDAKEETQYF
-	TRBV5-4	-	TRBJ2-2	TGTGCCAGCAGCTTGGGGGGTGTTTGGACCGGGGAGCTGTTTTTT	CASSLGGVWTGELFF
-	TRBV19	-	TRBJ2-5	TGTGCCAGTAGTCAGCAGGCCGCCCAAGAGACCCAGTACTTC	CASSQQAAQETQYF
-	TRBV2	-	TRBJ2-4	TGTGCCAGCAGTGAGGGGGGCTGGAGAAACATTCAGTACTTC	CASSEGGWRNIQYF
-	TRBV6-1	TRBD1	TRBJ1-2	TGTGCCAGCAGTGAAACCGCCCGGGACAGGGGGCTGGGCTACACCTTC	CASSETARDRGLGYTF
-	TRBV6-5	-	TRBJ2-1	TGTGCCAGCAGCCACTTACCCGGCAGCGGCAATGAGCAGTTCTTC	CASSHLPGSGNEQFF
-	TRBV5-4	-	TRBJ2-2	TGTGCCAGCAGCTTGGTCGGCAGGGGGAACACCGGGGAGCTGTTTTTT	CASSLVGRGNTGELFF
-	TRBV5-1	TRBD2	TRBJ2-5	TGCGCCAGCAGCCCTACTAGCGGGGCCCACCAAGAGACCCAGTACTTC	CASSPTSGAHQETQYF
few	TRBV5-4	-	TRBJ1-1	TGTGCCGTCAGGGGATGGGACACTGAAGCTTTCTTT	CAVRGWDTEAFF
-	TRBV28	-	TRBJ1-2	TGTGCCACCAACTCCCCCTCCCCCGGCCCGTATGGCTACACCTTC	CATNSPSPGPYGYTF
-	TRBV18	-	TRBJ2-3	TGTGCCAGCTCCCCCCTGGTCGCAGATACGCAGTATTTT	CASSPLVADTQYF
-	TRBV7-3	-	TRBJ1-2	TGTGCCAGCAGCTTAAAGGCAGGAGCTAACTATGGCTACACCTTC	CASSLKAGANYGYTF
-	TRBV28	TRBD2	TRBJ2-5	TGTGCCAGTACGGGAGGGCATCGGGAGACCCAGTACTTC	CASTGGHRETQYF
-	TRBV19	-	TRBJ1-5	TGTGCCAGTAGTCTCCGGGGTAGCAATCAGCCCCAGCATTTT	CASSLRGSNQPQHF
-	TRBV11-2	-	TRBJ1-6	TGTGCCAGCAGCTTGGACGGACTCAAATCACCCCTCCACTTT	CASSLDGLKSPLHF
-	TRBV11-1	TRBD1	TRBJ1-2	TGTGCCAGCAGCCCCGGGACAGAGTTTAACTATGGCTACACCTTC	CASSPGTEFNYGYTF
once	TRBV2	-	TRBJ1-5	TGTGCCAGCAGTGAAACAGATAGCAATCAGCCCCAGCATTTT	CASSETDSNQPQHF
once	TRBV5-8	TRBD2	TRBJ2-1	TGTGCCAGCAGCTCCGGCGGGACTAGCGGGGGGGCAGCCTACAATGAGCAGTTCTTC	CASSSGGTSGGAAYNEQFF
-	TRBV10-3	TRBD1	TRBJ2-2	TGTGCCATCAGAAGACAGGGGGCAGGAACCGGGGAGCTGTTTTTT	CAIRRQGAGTGELFF
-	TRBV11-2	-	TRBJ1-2	TGTGCCAGCAGATCCTCCTCGGGAAACTATGGCTACACCTTC	CASRSSSGNYGYTF
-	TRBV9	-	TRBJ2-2	TGTGCCAGCAGCCTCCGGGGGAGCGGGAACACCGGGGAGCTGTTTTTT	CASSLRGSGNTGELFF
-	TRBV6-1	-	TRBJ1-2	TGTGCCACCACCGCGGGTCCGAAATCATATGGCTACACCTTC	CATTAGPKSYGYTF
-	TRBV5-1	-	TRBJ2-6	TGCGCCAGCAGGGGCAGTAGCTCTGGGGCCAACGTCCTGACTTTC	CASRGSSSGANVLTF
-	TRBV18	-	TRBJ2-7	TGTGCCAGCTCACCAAATGTGGGGCTGTCTTCCTACGAGCAGTACTTC	CASSPNVGLSSYEQYF
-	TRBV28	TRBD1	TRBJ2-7	TGTGCCAGCAGTTTTTACAGGGGCCACGAGCAGTACTTC	CASSFYRGHEQYF
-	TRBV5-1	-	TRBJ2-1	TGCGCCAGCAGCTTGTTTTCTAAGAATGAGCAGTTCTTC	CASSLFSKNEQFF
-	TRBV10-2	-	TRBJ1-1	TGCGCCAGCAGTGATGGCAGGCGGGTGAACACTGAAGCTTTCTTT	CASSDGRRVNTEAFF
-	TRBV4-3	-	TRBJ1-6	TGCGCCAGCAGCCAGGGGGGACCGGTGAATTCACCCCTCCACTTT	CASSQGGPVNSPLHF
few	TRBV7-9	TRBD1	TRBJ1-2	TGTGCCAGCAGCCCCGGGACAGGGTGGGGCTACACCTTC	CASSPGTGWGYTF
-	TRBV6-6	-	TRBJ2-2	TGTGCCAGCAGGGCTTGGAGACTGACCGGGGAGCTGTTTTTT	CASRAWRLTGELFF
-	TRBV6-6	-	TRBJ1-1	TGTGCCAGCACCGACGCGGGAGTCACTGAAGCTTTCTTT	CASTDAGVTEAFF